This T cell receptor beta chain appears in the sequencing data of a study of T cells in localized non-small cell lung cancer. V was clipped by 0 bases and J by 9 bases; unmatched bases: 8. Per the germline V gene, CDR1 is LGHNA and CDR2 is YNFKEQ. The CDR3 loop spans 15 amino acids. The study's findings and limits: Exceeding tumor, uninvolved adjacent lung had the highest T cell clonality. Heterogeneity remains possible, as sequencing covered one tumor region only.

Data came from immunoSEQ multiplex PCR; TCRdb stores just in-frame clones and leaves some out. Of 26,000 or so clones listed, roughly 87% are singletons. As concerns this clone: What it binds is not known.

The TCR comes from a male donor at least 60 years old with stage I lung adenocarcinoma. The sequencing used peripheral blood, collected before any cancer treatment. This chain joins TRBV4-2 and TRBJ2-5, with 9 bases that match TRBD2. The CDR3 reads CASSQDVAGGLPQYF. CDR3 nucleotide sequence: TGTGCCAGCAGCCAAGATGTGGCGGGGGGGCTGCCCCAGTACTTC.